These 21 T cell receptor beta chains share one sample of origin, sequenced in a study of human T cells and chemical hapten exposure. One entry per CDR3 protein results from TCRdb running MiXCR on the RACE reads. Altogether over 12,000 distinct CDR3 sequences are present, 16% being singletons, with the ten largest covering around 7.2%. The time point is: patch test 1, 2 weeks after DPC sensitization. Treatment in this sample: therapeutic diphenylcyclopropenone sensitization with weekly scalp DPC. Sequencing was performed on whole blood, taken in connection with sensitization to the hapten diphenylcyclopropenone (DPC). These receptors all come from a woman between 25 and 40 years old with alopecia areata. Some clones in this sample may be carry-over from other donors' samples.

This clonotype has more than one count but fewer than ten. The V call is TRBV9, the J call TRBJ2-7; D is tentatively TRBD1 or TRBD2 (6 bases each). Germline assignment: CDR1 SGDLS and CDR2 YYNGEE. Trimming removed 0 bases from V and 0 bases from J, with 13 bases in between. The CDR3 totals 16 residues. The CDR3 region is CASSVGRGSYSYEQYF. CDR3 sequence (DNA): TGTGCCAGCAGCGTAGGGAGGGGGTCATACTCCTACGAGCAGTACTTC.

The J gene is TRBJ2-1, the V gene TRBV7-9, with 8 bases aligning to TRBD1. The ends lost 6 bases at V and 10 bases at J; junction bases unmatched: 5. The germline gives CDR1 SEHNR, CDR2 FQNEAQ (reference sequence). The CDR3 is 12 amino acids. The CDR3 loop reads CASRRTGREQFF. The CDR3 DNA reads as TGTGCCAGCAGACGGACAGGGAGGGAGCAGTTCTTC.

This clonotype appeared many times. The CDR3 here is CATSPSGANVLTF. The CDR3 bases are TGTGCCACCAGCCCCTCTGGGGCCAACGTCCTGACTTTC. The chain combines TRBV24-1 with TRBJ2-6; D unclear. The CDR3 length is 13 residues. The germline CDR1 and CDR2 sequences are KGHDR and SFDVKD. The ends were cut back, 7 bases at V and 0 bases at J, with 3 bases in the middle.

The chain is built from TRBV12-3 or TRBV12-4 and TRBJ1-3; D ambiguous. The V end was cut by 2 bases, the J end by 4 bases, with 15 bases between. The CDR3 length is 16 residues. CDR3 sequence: CASSLQPGVKGNTIYF. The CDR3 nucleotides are TGTGCCAGCAGTTTACAGCCAGGAGTAAAAGGAAACACCATATATTTT.

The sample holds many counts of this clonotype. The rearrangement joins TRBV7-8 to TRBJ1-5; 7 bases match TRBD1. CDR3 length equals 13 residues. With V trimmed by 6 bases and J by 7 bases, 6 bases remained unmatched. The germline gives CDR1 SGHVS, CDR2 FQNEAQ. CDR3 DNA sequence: TGTGCCAGCAGTCGCACAGGGGCCCAGCCCCAGCATTTT. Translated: CASSRTGAQPQHF.

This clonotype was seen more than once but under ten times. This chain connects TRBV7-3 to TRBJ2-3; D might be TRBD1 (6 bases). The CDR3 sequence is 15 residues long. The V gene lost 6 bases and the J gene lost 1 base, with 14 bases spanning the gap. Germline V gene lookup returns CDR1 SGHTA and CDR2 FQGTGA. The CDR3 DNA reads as TGTGCCAGCAGAGGTGGGGGCAGAGGCACAGATACGCAGTATTTT. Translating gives CASRGGGRGTDTQYF.

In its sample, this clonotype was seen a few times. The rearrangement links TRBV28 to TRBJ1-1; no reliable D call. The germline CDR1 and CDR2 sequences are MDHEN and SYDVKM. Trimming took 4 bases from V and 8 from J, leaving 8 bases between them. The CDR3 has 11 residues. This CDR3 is CASSSYLEAFF. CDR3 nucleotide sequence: TGTGCCAGCAGTTCTTATTTGGAAGCTTTCTTT.

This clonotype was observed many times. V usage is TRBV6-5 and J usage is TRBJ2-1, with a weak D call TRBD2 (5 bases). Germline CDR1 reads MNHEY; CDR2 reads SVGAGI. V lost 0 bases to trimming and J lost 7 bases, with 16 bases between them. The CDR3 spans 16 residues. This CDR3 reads CASSYSLGEGGNEQFF. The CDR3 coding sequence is TGTGCCAGCAGTTACTCTTTGGGCGAGGGCGGGAATGAGCAGTTCTTC.

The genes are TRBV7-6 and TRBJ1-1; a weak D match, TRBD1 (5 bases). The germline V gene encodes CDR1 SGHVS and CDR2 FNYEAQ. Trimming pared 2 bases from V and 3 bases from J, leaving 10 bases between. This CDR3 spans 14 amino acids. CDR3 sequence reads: CASSLRRDDTEAFF. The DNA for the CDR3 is TGTGCCAGCAGCTTAAGGAGGGACGACACTGAAGCTTTCTTT.

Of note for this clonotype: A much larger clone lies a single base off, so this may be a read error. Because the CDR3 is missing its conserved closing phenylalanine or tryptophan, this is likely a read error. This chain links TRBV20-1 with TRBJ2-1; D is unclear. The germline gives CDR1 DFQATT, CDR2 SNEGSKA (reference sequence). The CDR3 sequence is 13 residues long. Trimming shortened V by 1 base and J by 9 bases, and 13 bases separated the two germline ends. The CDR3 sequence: CSARGQLDGEQFI. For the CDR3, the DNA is TGCAGTGCTAGAGGTCAACTGGACGGTGAGCAGTTCATC.

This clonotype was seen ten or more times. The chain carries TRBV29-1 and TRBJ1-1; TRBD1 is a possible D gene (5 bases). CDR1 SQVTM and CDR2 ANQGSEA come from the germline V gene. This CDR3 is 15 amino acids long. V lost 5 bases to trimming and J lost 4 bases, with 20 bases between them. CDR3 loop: CSVLGRATPGTEAFF. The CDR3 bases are TGCAGCGTTCTAGGCAGGGCAACCCCCGGCACTGAAGCTTTCTTT.

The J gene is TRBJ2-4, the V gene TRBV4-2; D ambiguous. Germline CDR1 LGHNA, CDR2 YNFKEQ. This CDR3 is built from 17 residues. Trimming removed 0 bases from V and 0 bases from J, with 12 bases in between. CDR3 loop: CASSQDLGLLAKNIQYF. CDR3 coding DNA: TGTGCCAGCAGCCAAGATCTCGGCCTCCTAGCCAAAAACATTCAGTACTTC.

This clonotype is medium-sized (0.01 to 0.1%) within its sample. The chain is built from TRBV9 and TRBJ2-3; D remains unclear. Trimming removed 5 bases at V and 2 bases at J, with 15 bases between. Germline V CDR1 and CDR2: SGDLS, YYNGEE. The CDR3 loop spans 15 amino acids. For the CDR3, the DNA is TGTGCCAGCAGTAGATTCGGGCCCAACACAGATACGCAGTATTTT. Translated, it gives CASSRFGPNTDTQYF.

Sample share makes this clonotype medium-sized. The CDR3 loop reads CATSDPPKTGDETQYF. In nucleotides, the CDR3 is TGTGCCACCAGTGACCCCCCTAAGACAGGGGACGAGACCCAGTACTTC. The chain carries TRBV24-1 and TRBJ2-5, with 8 bases that match TRBD1. CDR1 and CDR2 (germline): KGHDR, SFDVKD. The J segment lost 5 bases and the V segment lost 4 bases, leaving 11 bases of the junction unmatched. CDR3 length: 16 residues.

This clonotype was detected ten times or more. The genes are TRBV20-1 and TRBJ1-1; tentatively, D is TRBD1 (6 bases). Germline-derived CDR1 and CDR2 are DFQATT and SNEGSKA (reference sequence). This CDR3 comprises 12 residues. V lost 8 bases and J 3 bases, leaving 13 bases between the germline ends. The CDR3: CSTRGGDTEAFF. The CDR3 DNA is TGCAGTACCCGGGGGGGCGACACTGAAGCTTTCTTT.

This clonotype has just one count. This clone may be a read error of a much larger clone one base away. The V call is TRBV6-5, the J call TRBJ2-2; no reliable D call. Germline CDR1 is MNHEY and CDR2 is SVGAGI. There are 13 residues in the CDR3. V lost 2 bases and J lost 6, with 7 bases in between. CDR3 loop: CASSYLNAGELFF. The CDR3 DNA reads TGTGCCAGCAGTTACCTTAACGCCGGGGAGCTGTTTTTT.

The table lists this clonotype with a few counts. CDR3 sequence: CASSSLGPMDTQYF. The CDR3 DNA follows: TGTGCCAGCAGTTCCCTCGGGCCCATGGATACGCAGTATTTT. The rearrangement joins TRBV7-6 to TRBJ2-3, with D unresolved. Germline V gene lookup returns CDR1 SGHVS and CDR2 FNYEAQ. Trimming pared 6 bases from V and 6 bases from J, leaving 16 bases between. The CDR3 spans 14 residues.

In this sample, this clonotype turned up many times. The chain's CDR3 is CASRPDYERIQYF. Here the CDR3 DNA reads TGTGCCAGCAGACCCGACTACGAACGGATTCAGTACTTC. The chain carries TRBV6-6 and TRBJ2-4; D possibly corresponds to TRBD2 (5 bases). Germline CDR1 and CDR2: MNHNY and SVGAGI (reference sequence). Trimming took off 6 bases at V and 10 bases at J, with 16 bases between the two ends. CDR3 length equals 13 residues.

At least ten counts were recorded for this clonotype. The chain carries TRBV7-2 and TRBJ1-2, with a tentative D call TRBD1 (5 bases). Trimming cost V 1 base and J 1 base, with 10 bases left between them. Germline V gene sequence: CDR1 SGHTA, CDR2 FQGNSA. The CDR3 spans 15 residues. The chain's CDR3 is CASSLDSQGNYGYTF. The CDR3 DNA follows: TGTGCCAGCAGCTTAGATAGCCAGGGTAACTATGGCTACACCTTC.

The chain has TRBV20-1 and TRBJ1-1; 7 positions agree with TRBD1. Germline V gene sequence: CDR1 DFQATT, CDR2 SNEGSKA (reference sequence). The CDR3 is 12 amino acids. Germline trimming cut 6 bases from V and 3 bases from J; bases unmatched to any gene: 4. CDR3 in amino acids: CSAPRGDTEAFF. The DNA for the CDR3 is TGCAGTGCGCCCAGGGGGGACACTGAAGCTTTCTTT.

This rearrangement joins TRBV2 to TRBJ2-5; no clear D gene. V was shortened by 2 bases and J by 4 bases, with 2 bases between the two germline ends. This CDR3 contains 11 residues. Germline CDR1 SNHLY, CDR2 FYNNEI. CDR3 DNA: TGTGCCAGCAGTGAACGAGAGACCCAGTACTTC. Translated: CASSERETQYF. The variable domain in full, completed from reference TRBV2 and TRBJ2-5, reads EPEVTQTPSHQVTQMGQEVILRCVPISNHLYFYWYRQILGQKVEFLVSFYNNEISEKSEIFDDQFSVERPDGSNFTLKIRSTKLEDSAMYFCASSERETQYFGPGTRLLVL.